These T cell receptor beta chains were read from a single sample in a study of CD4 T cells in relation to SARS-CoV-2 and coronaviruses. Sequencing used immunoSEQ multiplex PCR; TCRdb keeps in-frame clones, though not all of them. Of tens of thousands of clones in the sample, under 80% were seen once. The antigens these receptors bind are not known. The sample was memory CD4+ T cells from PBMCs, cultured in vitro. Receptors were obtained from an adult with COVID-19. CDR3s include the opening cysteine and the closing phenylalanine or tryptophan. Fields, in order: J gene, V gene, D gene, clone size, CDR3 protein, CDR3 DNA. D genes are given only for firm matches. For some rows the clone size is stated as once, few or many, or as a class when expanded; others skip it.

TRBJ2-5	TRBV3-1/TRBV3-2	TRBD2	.	CASSPLTSGETQYF	TGTGCCAGCAGTCCCTTGACTAGCGGAGAGACCCAGTACTTC
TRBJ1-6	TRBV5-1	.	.	CASRNSTGRGSPLHF	TGCGCCAGCAGGAACTCAACAGGGCGTGGATCACCCCTCCACTTT
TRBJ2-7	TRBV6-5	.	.	CASSYSTRRHEQYF	TGTGCCAGCAGTTACTCGACCCGGAGACACGAGCAGTACTTC
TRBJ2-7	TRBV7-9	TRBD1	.	CASSFTGGPYEQYF	TGTGCCAGCAGCTTTACAGGGGGCCCCTACGAGCAGTACTTC
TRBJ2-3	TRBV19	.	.	CASRGADTQYF	TGTGCCAGTCGAGGGGCGGATACGCAGTATTTT
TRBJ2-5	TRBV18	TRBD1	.	CASTTGVAIDGETQYF	TGTGCCAGCACCACAGGGGTAGCTATCGACGGAGAGACCCAGTACTTC
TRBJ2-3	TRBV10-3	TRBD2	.	CAISGPSGSSDTQYF	TGTGCCATCAGTGGTCCTAGCGGGAGTTCTGATACGCAGTATTTT
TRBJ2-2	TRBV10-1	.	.	CASTQGGTGELFF	TGCGCCAGCACCCAGGGTGGAACCGGGGAGCTGTTTTTT
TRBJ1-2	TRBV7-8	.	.	CASSLGRRRGANGYTF	TGTGCCAGCAGCTTAGGTCGCCGCAGGGGCGCAAATGGCTACACCTTC
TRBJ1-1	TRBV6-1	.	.	CASSEGLFANTEAFF	TGTGCCAGCAGTGAGGGTCTATTTGCGAACACTGAAGCTTTCTTT
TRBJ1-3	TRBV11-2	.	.	CASSPRGSSGNTIYF	TGTGCCAGCAGCCCCCGCGGCAGCTCTGGAAACACCATATATTTT
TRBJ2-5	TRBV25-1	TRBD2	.	CASSQVTGLAGGETQYF	TGTGCCAGCAGCCAGGTGACTGGACTAGCGGGAGGAGAGACCCAGTACTTC
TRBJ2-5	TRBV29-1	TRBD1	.	CSVVPGDRAQETQYF	TGCAGCGTTGTGCCCGGGGACAGGGCACAAGAGACCCAGTACTTC
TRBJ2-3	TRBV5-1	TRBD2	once	CASSLEGGTDTQYF	TGCGCCAGCAGCTTAGAGGGAGGGACAGATACGCAGTATTTT
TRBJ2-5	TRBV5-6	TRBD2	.	CASSFWTSQETQYF	TGTGCCAGCAGCTTCTGGACTAGCCAAGAGACCCAGTACTTC
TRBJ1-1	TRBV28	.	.	CASRTGGTEAFF	TGTGCCAGTCGGACGGGCGGCACTGAAGCTTTCTTT
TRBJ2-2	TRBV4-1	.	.	CASSQRMVNTGELFF	TGCGCCAGCAGCCAACGAATGGTAAACACCGGGGAGCTGTTTTTT
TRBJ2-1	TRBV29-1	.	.	CSALRSWYNEQFF	TGCAGCGCTCTAAGGAGCTGGTACAATGAGCAGTTCTTC
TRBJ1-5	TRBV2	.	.	CASSQQGGNQPQHF	TGTGCCAGCAGTCAACAGGGAGGCAATCAGCCCCAGCATTTT
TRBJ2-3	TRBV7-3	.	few	CASSDPRAPGTQYF	TGTGCCAGCAGCGACCCCCGTGCCCCGGGTACGCAGTATTTT
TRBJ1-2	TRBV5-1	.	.	CASSGQANYGYTF	TGCGCCAGCAGCGGACAAGCTAACTATGGCTACACCTTC
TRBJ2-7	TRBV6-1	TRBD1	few	CASSDEGQNYEQYF	TGTGCCAGCAGTGATGAGGGACAGAACTACGAGCAGTACTTC
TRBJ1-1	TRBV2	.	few	CASSEMSGVAFF	TGTGCCAGCAGTGAAATGTCGGGGGTAGCTTTCTTT
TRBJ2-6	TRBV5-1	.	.	CASSLDRTARTGANVLTF	TGCGCCAGCAGCTTGGATCGGACAGCCAGAACTGGGGCCAACGTCCTGACTTTC
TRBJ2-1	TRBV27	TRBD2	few	CASSPLTSGWYNEQFF	TGTGCCAGCAGTCCTCTCACTAGCGGGTGGTACAATGAGCAGTTCTTC
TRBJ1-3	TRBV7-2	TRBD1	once	CASSWEDRVGNTIYF	TGTGCCAGCAGCTGGGAGGACAGGGTTGGAAACACCATATATTTT
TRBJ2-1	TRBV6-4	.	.	CASSETVSDVNEQFF	TGTGCCAGCAGTGAGACAGTGTCGGATGTCAATGAGCAGTTCTTC
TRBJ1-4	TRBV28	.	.	CASSPLRHGVEKLFF	TGTGCCAGCAGTCCTCTCCGACACGGGGTCGAAAAACTGTTTTTT
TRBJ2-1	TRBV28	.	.	CASSSREGVVNEQFF	TGTGCCAGCAGTTCCAGGGAGGGGGTTGTTAATGAGCAGTTCTTC
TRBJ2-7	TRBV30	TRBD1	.	CAWRAYLMGQGIYEQYF	TGTGCCTGGAGAGCCTACCTTATGGGACAGGGTATCTACGAGCAGTACTTC
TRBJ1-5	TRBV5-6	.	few	CASSLYNLPPQPQHF	TGTGCCAGCAGCTTGTATAACCTTCCCCCTCAGCCCCAGCATTTT
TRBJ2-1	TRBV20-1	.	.	CSARNNEQFF	TGCAGTGCTAGGAACAATGAGCAGTTCTTC
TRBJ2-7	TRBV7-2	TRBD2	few	CASSLRAGGAYEQYF	TGTGCCAGCAGCTTAAGGGCGGGAGGGGCCTACGAGCAGTACTTC
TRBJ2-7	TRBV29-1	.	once	CSVSFTSEQYF	TGCAGCGTGTCTTTCACATCCGAGCAGTACTTC
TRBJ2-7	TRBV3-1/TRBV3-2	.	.	CASSQLGGAGEQYF	TGTGCCAGCAGCCAATTAGGGGGAGCGGGTGAGCAGTACTTC
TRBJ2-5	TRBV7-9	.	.	CASSLTVGETQYF	TGTGCCAGCAGCTTAACAGTAGGGGAGACCCAGTACTTC
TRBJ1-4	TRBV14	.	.	CASSQEGAGTATNEKLFF	TGTGCCAGCAGCCAAGAAGGGGCTGGGACCGCAACTAATGAAAAACTGTTTTTT
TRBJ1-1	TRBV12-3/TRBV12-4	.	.	CASLAGTEAFF	TGTGCCTCTTTGGCTGGAACTGAAGCTTTCTTT
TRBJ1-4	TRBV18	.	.	CASSPRGYGTNEKLFF	TGTGCCAGCTCCCCTCGGGGGTATGGAACTAATGAAAAACTGTTTTTT
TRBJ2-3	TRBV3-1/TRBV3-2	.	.	CASSRSGSTDTQYF	TGTGCCAGCAGCCGAAGCGGGAGCACAGATACGCAGTATTTT
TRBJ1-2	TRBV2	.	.	CASSEDGLEVGYTF	TGTGCCAGCAGTGAGGACGGTCTTGAGGTTGGCTACACCTTC
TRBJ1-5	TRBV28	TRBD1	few	CASSQTRGLGNQPQHF	TGTGCCAGCAGTCAGACCAGGGGGCTTGGCAATCAGCCCCAGCATTTT
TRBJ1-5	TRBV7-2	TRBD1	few	CASSSGGWQPQHF	TGTGCCAGCAGCTCAGGGGGCTGGCAGCCCCAGCATTTT
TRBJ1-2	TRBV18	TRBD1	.	CASSPTTGGGYGYTF	TGTGCCAGCTCACCGACGACAGGGGGAGGTTATGGCTACACCTTC
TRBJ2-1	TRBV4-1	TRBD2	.	CASSQVGLAGVKSGYNEQFF	TGCGCCAGCAGCCAAGTCGGTCTAGCGGGAGTAAAATCGGGGTACAATGAGCAGTTCTTC
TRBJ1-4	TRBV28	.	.	CASSSPGDWREKLFF	TGTGCCAGCAGTTCCCCAGGGGACTGGCGGGAAAAACTGTTTTTT
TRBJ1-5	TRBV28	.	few	CASSRGSQPQHF	TGTGCCAGCAGTCGTGGGTCCCAGCCCCAGCATTTT
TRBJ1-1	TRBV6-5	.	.	CASRVGLQGTEAFF	TGTGCCAGCAGGGTGGGGCTCCAAGGGACTGAAGCTTTCTTT
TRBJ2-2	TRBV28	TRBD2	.	CASSLWSLAGGPGELFF	TGTGCCAGCAGTTTATGGTCTCTAGCGGGAGGCCCCGGGGAGCTGTTTTTT
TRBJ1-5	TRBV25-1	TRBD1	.	CASSSGQGSNQPQHF	TGTGCCAGCTCCTCGGGACAGGGTAGCAATCAGCCCCAGCATTTT
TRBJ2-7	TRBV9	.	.	CASSVVGDSIDEQYF	TGTGCCAGCAGCGTAGTGGGTGACAGTATCGACGAGCAGTACTTC
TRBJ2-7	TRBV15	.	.	CATSRVKRFEIGEQYF	TGTGCCACCAGCAGAGTTAAGCGTTTCGAAATCGGCGAGCAGTACTTC
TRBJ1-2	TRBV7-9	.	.	CASSMTETGYTF	TGTGCCAGCAGCATGACAGAGACGGGCTACACCTTC
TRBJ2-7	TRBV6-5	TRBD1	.	CASSYGTGGYEQYF	TGTGCCAGCAGTTACGGGACAGGGGGCTACGAGCAGTACTTC
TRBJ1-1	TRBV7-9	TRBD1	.	CASGRDRAQAEAFF	TGTGCCAGCGGCCGGGACAGGGCTCAGGCTGAAGCTTTCTTT
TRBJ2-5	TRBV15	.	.	CATSRDLAEQETQYF	TGTGCCACCAGCAGAGATCTCGCGGAACAAGAGACCCAGTACTTC
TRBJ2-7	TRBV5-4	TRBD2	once	CASSLGTSGRSVSEQYF	TGTGCCAGCAGCTTAGGGACTAGCGGGAGATCGGTAAGCGAGCAGTACTTC
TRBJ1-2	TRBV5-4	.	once	CASSFTRQIQHGYTF	TGTGCCAGCAGCTTCACTAGACAGATTCAGCATGGCTACACCTTC
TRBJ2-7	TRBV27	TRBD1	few	CASSLYTGVNEQYF	TGTGCCAGCAGTTTATATACAGGGGTAAACGAGCAGTACTTC